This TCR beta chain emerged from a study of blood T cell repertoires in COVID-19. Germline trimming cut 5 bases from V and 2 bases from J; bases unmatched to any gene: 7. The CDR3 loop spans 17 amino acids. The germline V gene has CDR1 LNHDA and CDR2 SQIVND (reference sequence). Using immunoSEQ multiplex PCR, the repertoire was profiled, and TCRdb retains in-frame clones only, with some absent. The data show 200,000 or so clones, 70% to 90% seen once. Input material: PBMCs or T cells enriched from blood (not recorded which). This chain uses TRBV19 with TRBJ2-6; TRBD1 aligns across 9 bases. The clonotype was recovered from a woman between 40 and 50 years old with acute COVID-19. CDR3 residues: CASSLGQGRAGANVLTF. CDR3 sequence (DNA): TGTGCCAGTAGTCTTGGACAGGGGAGGGCTGGGGCCAACGTCCTGACTTTC.